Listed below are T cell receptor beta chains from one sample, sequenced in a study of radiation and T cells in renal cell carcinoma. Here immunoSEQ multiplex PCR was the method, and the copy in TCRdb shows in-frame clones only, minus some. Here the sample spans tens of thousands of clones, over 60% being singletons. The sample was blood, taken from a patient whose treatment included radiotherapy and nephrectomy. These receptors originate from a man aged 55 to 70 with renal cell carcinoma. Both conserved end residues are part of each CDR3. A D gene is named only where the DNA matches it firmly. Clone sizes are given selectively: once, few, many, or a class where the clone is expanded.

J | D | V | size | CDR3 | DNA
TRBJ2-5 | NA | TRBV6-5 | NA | CASTLRGSRGTQYF | TGTGCCAGCACCCTAAGGGGGAGCAGGGGGACCCAGTACTTC
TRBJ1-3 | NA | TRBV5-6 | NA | CASSFGGLPGNTIYF | TGTGCCAGCAGCTTCGGGGGGCTTCCTGGAAACACCATATATTTT
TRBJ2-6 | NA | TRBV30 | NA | CASRSGTLVSGANVLTF | TGTGCCTCCCGGTCAGGGACACTCGTCTCTGGGGCCAACGTCCTGACTTTC
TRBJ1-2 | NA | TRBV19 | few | CASSMTLGGAYGYTF | TGTGCCAGTAGTATGACGCTTGGAGGGGCCTATGGCTACACCTTC
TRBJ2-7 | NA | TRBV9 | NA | CASSVERDSTYEQYF | TGTGCCAGCAGCGTAGAACGGGACTCCACCTACGAGCAGTACTTC
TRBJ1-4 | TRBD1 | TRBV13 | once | CASSSRGATTNEKLFF | TGTGCCAGCAGCTCCAGGGGGGCCACAACTAATGAAAAACTGTTTTTT
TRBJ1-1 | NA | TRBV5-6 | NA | CASYRDRMNTEAFF | TGTGCCAGCTACAGGGATCGGATGAACACTGAAGCTTTCTTT
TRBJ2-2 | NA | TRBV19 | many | CASSMQTVTGELFF | TGTGCCAGTAGTATGCAGACGGTCACCGGGGAGCTGTTTTTT
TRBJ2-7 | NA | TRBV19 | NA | CASSIVGTYIYEQYF | TGTGCCAGTAGTATCGTCGGGACGTACATCTACGAGCAGTACTTC
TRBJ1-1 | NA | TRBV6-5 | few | CATSGWGVNTEAFF | TGTGCCACCTCAGGGTGGGGAGTGAACACTGAAGCTTTCTTT
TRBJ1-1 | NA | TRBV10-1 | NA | CASSEGVGTEAFF | TGCGCCAGCTCTGAGGGGGTCGGCACTGAAGCTTTCTTT
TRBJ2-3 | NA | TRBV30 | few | CAWSPVFGRSTDTQYF | TGTGCCTGGAGTCCGGTTTTTGGGAGAAGCACAGATACGCAGTATTTT
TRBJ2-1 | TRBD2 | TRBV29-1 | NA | CSGHSGSNNEQFF | TGCAGCGGCCATAGCGGGAGTAACAATGAGCAGTTCTTC
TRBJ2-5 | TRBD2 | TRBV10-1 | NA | CASSGYPGLAGTDQETQYF | TGCGCCAGCAGTGGCTACCCCGGACTAGCGGGAACCGATCAAGAGACCCAGTACTTC
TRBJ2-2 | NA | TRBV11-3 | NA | CASSLGGTSNTGELFF | TGTGCCAGCAGCTTAGGGGGGACCTCGAACACCGGGGAGCTGTTTTTT
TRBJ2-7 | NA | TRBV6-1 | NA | CASTELPGSSYEQYF | TGTGCCAGCACCGAGCTACCCGGGAGCTCCTACGAGCAGTACTTC
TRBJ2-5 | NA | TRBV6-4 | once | CASSYSQGETQYF | TGTGCCAGCTCGTACTCCCAGGGAGAGACCCAGTACTTC
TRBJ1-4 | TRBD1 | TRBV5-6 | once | CASSLVGRGTEKLFF | TGTGCCAGCAGCTTGGTCGGCAGGGGGACGGAAAAACTGTTTTTT
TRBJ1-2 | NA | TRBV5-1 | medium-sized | CASGRLDIGAGYTF | TGCGCCAGCGGTAGGCTCGACATCGGAGCTGGCTACACCTTC
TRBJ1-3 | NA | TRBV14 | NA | CASRTRGAGNTIYF | TGTGCCAGCAGGACCCGGGGGGCTGGAAACACCATATATTTT
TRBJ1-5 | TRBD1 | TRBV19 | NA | CASMGWATGGDNQPQHF | TGTGCCAGTATGGGGTGGGCGACAGGGGGCGACAATCAGCCCCAGCATTTT
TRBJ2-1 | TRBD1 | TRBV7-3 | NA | CASSLAGTGPYNEQFF | TGTGCCAGCAGCTTAGCCGGGACAGGACCTTACAATGAGCAGTTCTTC
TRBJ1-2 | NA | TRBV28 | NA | CASSLKDGYTF | TGTGCCAGCAGTTTAAAGGATGGCTACACCTTC
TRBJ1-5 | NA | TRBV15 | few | CATSIGRRNQPQHF | TGTGCCACCAGCATAGGGAGACGAAATCAGCCCCAGCATTTT